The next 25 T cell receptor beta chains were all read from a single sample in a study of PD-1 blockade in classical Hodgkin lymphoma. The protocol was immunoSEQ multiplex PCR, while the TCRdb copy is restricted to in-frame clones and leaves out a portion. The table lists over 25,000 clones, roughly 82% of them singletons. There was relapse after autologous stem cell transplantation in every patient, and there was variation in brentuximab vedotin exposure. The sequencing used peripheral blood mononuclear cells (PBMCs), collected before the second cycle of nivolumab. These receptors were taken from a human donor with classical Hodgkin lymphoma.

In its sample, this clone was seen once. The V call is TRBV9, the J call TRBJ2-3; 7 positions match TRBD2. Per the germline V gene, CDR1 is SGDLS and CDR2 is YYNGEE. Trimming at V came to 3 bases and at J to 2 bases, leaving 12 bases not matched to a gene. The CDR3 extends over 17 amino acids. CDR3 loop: CASSDDPNGGYTDTQYF. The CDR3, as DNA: TGTGCCAGCAGCGACGACCCGAACGGGGGGTACACAGATACGCAGTATTTT.

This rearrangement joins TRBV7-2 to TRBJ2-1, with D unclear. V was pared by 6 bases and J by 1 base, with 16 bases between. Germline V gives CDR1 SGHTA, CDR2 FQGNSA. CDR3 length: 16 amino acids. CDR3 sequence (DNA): TGTGCCAGCAGTTATGACTCCTTAGAGTCCTACAATGAGCAGTTCTTC. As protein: CASSYDSLESYNEQFF.

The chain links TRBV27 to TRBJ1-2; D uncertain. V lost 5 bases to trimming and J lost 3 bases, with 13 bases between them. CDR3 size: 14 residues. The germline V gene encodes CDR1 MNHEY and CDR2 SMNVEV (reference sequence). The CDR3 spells CASSPVDGHYGYTF. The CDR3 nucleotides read TGTGCCAGCAGTCCCGTGGACGGACACTATGGCTACACCTTC.

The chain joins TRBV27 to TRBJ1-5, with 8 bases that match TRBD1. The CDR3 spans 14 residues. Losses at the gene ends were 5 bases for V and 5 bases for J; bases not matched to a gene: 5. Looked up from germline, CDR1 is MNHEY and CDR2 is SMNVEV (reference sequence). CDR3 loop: CASSIRTGHQPQHF. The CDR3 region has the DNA TGTGCCAGCAGTATCCGGACAGGGCATCAGCCCCAGCATTTT.

This CDR3 is CASSIQGKRYGYTF. CDR3 nucleotides: TGTGCCAGCAGTATACAGGGAAAACGCTATGGCTACACCTTC. This chain uses TRBV6-5 with TRBJ1-2; weak D call: TRBD1 (6 bases). CDR1 and CDR2 (germline): MNHEY, SVGAGI. The V gene lost 5 bases and the J gene lost 4 bases, with 14 bases spanning the gap. The CDR3 contains 14 residues.

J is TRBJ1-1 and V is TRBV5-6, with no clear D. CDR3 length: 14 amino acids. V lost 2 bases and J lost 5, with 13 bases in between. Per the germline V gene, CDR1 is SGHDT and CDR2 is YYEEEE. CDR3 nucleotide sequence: TGTGCCAGCAGCTTCCGAGGGAGGAAGACTGAAGCTTTCTTT. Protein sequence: CASSFRGRKTEAFF.

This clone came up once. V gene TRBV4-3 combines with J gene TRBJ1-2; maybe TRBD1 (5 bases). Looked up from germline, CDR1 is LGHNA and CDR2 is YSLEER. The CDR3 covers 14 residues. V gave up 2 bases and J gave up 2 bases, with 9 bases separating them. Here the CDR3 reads CASSQRWGNYGYTF. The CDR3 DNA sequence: TGCGCCAGCAGCCAAAGATGGGGGAACTATGGCTACACCTTC.

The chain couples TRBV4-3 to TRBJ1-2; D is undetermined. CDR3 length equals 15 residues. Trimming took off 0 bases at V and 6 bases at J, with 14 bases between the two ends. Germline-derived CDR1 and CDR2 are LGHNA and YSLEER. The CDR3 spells CASSQEQTRLHGYTF. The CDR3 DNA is TGCGCCAGCAGCCAAGAACAGACGCGGTTGCATGGCTACACCTTC.

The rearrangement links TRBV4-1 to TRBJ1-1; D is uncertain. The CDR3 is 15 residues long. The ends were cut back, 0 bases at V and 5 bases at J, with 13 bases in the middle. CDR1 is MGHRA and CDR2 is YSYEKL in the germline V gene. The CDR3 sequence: CASSQDGRLGTEAFF. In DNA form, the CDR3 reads TGCGCCAGCAGCCAAGACGGCCGTTTAGGGACTGAAGCTTTCTTT.

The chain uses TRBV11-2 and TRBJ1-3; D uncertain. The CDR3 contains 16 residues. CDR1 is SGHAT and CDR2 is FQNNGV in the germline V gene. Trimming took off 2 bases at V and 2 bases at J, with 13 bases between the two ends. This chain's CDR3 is CASSLNPPFTGNTIYF. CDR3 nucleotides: TGTGCCAGCAGCTTAAACCCGCCATTTACTGGAAACACCATATATTTT.

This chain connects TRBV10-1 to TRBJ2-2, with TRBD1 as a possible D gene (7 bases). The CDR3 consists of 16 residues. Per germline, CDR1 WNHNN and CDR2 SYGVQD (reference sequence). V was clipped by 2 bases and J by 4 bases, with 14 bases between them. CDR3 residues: CASSEGGGIGTGELFF. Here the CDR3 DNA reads TGCGCCAGCAGTGAGGGAGGGGGCATCGGCACCGGGGAGCTGTTTTTT.

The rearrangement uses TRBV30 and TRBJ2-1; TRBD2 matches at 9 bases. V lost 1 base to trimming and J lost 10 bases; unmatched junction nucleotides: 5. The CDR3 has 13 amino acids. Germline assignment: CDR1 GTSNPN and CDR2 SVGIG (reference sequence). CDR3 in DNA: TGTGCCTGGAGTGGCGGGGGGGCACGGGAGCAGTTCTTC. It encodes CAWSGGGAREQFF.

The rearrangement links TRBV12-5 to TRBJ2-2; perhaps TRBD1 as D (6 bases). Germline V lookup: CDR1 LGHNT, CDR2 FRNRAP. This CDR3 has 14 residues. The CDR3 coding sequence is TGTGCACCGCCGAGGGGGACGAACACCGGGGAGCTGTTTTTT. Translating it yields CAPPRGTNTGELFF. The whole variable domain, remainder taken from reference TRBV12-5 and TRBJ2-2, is DARVTQTPRHKVTEMGQEVTMRCQPILGHNTVFWYRQTMMQGLELLAYFRNRAPLDDSGMPKDRFSAEMPDATLATLKIQPSEPRDSAVYFCAPPRGTNTGELFFGEGSRLTVL.

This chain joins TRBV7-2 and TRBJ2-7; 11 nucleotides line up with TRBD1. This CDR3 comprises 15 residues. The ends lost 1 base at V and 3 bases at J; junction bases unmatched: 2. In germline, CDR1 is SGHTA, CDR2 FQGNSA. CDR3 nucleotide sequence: TGTGCCAGCAGCTTAGGGGACAGGGGGGACTACGAGCAGTACTTC. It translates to CASSLGDRGDYEQYF.

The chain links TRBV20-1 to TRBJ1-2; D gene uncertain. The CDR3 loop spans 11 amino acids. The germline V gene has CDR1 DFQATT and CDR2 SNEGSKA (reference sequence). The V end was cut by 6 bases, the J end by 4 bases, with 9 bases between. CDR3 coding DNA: TGCAGTGCGAGCCCGGGCTATGGCTACACCTTC. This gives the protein CSASPGYGYTF.

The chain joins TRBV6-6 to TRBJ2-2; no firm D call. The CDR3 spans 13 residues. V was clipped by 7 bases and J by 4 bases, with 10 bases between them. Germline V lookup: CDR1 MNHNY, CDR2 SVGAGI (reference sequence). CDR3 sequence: CASKPQPTGELFF. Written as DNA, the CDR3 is TGTGCCAGCAAGCCCCAACCCACCGGGGAGCTGTTTTTT.

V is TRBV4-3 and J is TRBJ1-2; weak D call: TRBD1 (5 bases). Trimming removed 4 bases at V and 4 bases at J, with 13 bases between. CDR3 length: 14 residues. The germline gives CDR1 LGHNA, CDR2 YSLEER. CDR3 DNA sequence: TGCGCCAGCAGCCCTTTCACAGGAGCCTATGGCTACACCTTC. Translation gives CASSPFTGAYGYTF.

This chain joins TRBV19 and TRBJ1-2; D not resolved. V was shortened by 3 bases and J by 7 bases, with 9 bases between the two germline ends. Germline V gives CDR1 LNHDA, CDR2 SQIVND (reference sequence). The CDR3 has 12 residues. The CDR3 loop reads CASSMGPGGYTF. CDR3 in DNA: TGTGCCAGTAGTATGGGCCCGGGTGGCTACACCTTC.

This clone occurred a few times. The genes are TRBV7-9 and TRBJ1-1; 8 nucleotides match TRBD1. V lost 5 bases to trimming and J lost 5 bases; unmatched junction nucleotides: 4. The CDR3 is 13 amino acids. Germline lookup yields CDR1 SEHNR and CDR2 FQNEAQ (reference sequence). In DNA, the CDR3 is TGTGCCAGCAGCCAGGGGGCTTGGACTGAAGCTTTCTTT. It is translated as CASSQGAWTEAFF.

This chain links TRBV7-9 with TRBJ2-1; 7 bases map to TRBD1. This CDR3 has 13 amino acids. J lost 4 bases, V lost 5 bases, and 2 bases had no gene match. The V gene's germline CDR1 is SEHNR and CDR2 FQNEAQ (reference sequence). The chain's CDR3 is CASSTGQYNEQFF. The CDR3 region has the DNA TGTGCCAGCAGCACGGGACAGTACAATGAGCAGTTCTTC.

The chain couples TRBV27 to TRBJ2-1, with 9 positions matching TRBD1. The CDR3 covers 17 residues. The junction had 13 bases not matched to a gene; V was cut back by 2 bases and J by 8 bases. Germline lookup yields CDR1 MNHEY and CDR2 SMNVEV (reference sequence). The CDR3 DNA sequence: TGTGCCAGCAGTTTACTCCGTCGGGGGACAGGGTCTTATGAGCAGTTCTTC. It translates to CASSLLRRGTGSYEQFF.

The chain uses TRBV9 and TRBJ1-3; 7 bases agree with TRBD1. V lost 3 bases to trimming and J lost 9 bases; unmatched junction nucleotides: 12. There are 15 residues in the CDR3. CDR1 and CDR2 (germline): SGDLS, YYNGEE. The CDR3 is CASSGRGPRGVTIYF. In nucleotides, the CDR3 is TGTGCCAGCAGCGGAAGGGGGCCGCGGGGGGTCACCATATATTTT.

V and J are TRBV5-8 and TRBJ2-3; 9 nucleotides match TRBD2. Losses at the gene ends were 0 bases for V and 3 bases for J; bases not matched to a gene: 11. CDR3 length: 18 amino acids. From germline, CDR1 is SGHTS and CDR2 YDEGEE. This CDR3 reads CASSLAALAGGPTDTQYF. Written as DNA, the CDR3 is TGTGCCAGCAGCTTGGCCGCCTTGGCGGGGGGGCCAACAGATACGCAGTATTTT.

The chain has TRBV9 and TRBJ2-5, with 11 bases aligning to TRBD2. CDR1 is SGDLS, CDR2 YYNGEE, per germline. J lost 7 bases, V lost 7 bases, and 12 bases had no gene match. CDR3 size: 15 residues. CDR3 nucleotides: TGTGCCAGCTCCCGGGGTAGCGGGGGGGCGGTGACCCAGTACTTC. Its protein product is CASSRGSGGAVTQYF.

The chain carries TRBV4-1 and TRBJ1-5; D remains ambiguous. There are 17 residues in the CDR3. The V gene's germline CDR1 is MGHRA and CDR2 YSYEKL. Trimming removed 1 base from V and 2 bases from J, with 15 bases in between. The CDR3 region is CASSQAGEGVGNQPQHF. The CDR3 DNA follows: TGCGCCAGCAGCCAAGCCGGAGAGGGAGTGGGCAATCAGCCCCAGCATTTT.